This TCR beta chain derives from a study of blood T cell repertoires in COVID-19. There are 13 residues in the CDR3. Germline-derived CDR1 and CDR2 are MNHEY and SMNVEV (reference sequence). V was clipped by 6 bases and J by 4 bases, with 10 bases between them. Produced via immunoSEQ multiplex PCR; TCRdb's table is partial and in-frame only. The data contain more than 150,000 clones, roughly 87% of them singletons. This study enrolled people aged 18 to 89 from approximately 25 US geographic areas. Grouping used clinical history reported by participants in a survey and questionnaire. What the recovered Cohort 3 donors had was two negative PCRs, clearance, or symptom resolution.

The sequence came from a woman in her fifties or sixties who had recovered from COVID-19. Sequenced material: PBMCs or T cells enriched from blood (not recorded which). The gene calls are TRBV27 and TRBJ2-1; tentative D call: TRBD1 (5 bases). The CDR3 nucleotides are TGTGCCAGCAGCCGCCCAGGGTACAATGAGCAGTTCTTC. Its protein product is CASSRPGYNEQFF.